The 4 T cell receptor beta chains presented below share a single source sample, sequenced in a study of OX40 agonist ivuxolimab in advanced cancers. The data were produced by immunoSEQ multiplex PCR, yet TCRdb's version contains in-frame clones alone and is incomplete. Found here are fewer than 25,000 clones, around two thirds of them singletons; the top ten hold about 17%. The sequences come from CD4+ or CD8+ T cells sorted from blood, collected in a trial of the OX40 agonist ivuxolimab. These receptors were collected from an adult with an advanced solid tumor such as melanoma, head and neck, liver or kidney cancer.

Written as DNA, the CDR3 is TGTGCCAGCAGCCAATACCCCAGACAGGCCAACACTGAAGCTTTCTTT. Protein: CASSQYPRQANTEAFF. This chain uses TRBV7-9 with TRBJ1-1; weak D call: TRBD1 (6 bases). CDR3 length: 16 residues. V shed 5 bases and J shed 2 bases, with 18 bases lying between them. Germline V gene sequence: CDR1 SEHNR, CDR2 FQNEAQ (reference sequence).

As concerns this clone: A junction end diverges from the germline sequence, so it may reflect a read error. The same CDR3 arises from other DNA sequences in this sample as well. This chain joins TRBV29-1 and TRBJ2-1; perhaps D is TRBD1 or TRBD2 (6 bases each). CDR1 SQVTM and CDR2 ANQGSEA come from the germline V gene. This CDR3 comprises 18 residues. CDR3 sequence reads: CRVEGGGGAGGSYNEQFF. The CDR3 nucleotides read TGCCGCGTTGAAGGTGGGGGCGGGGCAGGAGGTTCCTACAATGAGCAGTTCTTC.

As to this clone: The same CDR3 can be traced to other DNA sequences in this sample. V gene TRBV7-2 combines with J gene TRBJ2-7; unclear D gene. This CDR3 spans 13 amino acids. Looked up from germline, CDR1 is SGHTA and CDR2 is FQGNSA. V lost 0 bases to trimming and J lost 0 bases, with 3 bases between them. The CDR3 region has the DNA TGTGCCAGCAGCTTAGCCCTCTCCTACGAGCAGTACTTC. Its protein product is CASSLALSYEQYF.

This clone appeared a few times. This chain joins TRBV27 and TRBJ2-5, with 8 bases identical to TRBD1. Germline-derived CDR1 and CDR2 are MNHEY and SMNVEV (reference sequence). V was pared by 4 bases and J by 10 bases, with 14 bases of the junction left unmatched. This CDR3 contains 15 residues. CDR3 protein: CASSSPRDRSWIQYF. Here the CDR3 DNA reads TGTGCCAGCAGTTCCCCGAGGGACAGGTCATGGATCCAGTACTTC.